The TCR beta chain described here comes from a study of T cells in Graves' hyperthyroidism and ophthalmopathy. Whole-study findings and limits: In blood, most of the thyroid clonotypes expanded above 0.001 were also present. Onset of ophthalmopathy came a median roughly 6.9 months after the model predicted it.

Calling Graves' hyperthyroidism stable meant ophthalmopathy did not progress within 18 months. Patients were excluded because of uncontrolled infection, other autoimmune disease, pregnancy or lactation. Trimming removed 5 bases from V and 8 bases from J, with 13 bases in between. CDR1 MNHNS and CDR2 SASEGT come from the germline V gene. CDR3 length: 13 residues. The CDR3 regions of TCR beta were amplified from RNA transcripts. First-round RT-PCR of the TCR CDR3 relied on the HTBI primer set. Each CDR3 protein gets one entry after TCRdb re-called the multiplex PCR reads with MiXCR. The table includes around 300,000 distinct CDR3 sequences, around 13% detected once. Details on this clonotype: What it recognizes is unknown.

The rearrangement links TRBV6-1 to TRBJ2-1, with D unresolved. The clonotype originates from a woman in her 30s with Graves' hyperthyroidism. The sample consisted of blood. CDR3 DNA sequence: TGTGCCAGCAGTATGGCGGCCCAATATGAGCAGTTCTTC. Amino acids: CASSMAAQYEQFF.